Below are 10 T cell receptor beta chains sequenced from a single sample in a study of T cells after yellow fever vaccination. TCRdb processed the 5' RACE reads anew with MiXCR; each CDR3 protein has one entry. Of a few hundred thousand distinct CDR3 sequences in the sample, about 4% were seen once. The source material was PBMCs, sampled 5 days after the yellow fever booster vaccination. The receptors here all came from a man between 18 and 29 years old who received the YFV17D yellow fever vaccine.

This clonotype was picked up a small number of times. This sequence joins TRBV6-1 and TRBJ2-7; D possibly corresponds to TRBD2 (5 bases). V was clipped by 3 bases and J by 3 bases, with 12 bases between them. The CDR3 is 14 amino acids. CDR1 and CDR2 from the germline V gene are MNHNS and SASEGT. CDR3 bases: TGTGCCAGCAGTGAGTCGGGGATGCGCTACGAGCAGTACTTC. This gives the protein CASSESGMRYEQYF.

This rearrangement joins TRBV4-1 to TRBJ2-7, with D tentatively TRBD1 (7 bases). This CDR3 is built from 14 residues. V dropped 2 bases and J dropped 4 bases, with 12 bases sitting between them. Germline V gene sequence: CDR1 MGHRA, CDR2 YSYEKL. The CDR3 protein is CASSQTRGAYEQYV. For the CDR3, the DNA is TGCGCCAGCAGCCAAACCAGGGGGGCTTACGAGCAGTACGTC.

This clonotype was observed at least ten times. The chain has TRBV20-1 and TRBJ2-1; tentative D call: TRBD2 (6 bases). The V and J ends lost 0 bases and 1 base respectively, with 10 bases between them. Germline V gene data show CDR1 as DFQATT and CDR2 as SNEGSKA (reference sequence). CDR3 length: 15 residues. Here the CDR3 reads CSARDLLASYNEQFF. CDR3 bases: TGCAGTGCTAGAGACCTCCTAGCGTCCTACAATGAGCAGTTCTTC.

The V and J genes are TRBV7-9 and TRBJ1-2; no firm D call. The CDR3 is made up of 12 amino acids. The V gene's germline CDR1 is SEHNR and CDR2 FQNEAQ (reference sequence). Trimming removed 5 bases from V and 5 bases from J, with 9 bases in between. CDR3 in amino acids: CASSPGEYGYTF. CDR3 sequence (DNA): TGTGCCAGCAGCCCAGGAGAGTATGGCTACACCTTC.

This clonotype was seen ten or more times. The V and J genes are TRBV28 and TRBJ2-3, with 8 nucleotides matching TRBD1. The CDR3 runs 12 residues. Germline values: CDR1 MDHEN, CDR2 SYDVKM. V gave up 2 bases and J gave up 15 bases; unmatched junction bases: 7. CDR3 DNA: TGTGCCAGCAGTTTACCGTGGCAGGGGGCCTATTTT. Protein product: CASSLPWQGAYF. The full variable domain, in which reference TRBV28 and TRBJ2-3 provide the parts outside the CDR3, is DVKVTQSSRYLVKRTGEKVFLECVQDMDHENMFWYRQDPGLGLRLIYFSYDVKMKEKGDIPEGYSVSREKKERFSLILESASTNQTSMYLCASSLPWQGAYFGPGTRLTVL.

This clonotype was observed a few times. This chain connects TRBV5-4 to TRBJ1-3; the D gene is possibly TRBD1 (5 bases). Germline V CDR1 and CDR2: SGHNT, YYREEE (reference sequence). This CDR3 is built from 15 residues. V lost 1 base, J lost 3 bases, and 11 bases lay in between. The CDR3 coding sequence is TGTGCCAGCAGCTTGAGTAGGGGAGATGGAAACACCATATATTTT. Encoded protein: CASSLSRGDGNTIYF.

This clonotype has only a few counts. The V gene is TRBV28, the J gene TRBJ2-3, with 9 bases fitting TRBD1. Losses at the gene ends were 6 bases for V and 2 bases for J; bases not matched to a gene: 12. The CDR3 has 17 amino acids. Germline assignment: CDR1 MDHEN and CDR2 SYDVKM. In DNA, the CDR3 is TGTGCCAGCAGCCTTACGGCTAGGACAGGGGACACAGATACGCAGTATTTT. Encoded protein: CASSLTARTGDTDTQYF. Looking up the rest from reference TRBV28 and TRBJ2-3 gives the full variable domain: DVKVTQSSRYLVKRTGEKVFLECVQDMDHENMFWYRQDPGLGLRLIYFSYDVKMKEKGDIPEGYSVSREKKERFSLILESASTNQTSMYLCASSLTARTGDTDTQYFGPGTRLTVL.

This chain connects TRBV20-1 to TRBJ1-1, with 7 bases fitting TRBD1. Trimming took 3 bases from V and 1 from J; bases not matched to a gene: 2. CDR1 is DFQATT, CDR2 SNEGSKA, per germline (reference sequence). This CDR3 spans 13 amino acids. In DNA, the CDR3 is TGCAGTGCTAGGGGGGACAGGAACACTGAAGCTTTCTTT. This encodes CSARGDRNTEAFF.

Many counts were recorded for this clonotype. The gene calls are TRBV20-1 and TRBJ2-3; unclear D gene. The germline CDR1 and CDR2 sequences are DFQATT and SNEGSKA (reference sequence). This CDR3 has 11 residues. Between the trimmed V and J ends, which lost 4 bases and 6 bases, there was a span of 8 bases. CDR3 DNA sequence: TGCAGTGCTAACCAGGCGGATACGCAGTATTTT. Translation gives CSANQADTQYF.

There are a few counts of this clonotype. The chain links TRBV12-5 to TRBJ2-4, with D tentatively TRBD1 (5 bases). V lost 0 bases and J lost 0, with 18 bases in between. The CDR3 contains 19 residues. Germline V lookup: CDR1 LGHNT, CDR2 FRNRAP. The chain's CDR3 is CASGLVLTGKTLAKNIQYF. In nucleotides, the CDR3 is TGTGCTAGTGGTTTGGTACTCACAGGAAAGACCCTAGCCAAAAACATTCAGTACTTC.